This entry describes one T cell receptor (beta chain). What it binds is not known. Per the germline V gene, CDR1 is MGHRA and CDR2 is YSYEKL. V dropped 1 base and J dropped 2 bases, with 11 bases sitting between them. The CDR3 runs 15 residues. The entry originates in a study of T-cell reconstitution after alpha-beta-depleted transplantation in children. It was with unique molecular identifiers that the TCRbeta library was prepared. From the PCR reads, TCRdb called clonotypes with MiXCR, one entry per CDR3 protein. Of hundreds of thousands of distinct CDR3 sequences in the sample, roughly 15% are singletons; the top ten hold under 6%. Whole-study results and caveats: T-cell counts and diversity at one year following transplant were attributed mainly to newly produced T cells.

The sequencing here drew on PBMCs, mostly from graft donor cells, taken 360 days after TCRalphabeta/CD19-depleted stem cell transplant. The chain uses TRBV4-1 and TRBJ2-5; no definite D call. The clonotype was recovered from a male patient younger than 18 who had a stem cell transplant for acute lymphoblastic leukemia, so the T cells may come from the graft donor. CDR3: CASSQGSLPQETQYF. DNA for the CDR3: TGCGCCAGCAGCCAAGGGTCACTCCCACAAGAGACCCAGTACTTC.